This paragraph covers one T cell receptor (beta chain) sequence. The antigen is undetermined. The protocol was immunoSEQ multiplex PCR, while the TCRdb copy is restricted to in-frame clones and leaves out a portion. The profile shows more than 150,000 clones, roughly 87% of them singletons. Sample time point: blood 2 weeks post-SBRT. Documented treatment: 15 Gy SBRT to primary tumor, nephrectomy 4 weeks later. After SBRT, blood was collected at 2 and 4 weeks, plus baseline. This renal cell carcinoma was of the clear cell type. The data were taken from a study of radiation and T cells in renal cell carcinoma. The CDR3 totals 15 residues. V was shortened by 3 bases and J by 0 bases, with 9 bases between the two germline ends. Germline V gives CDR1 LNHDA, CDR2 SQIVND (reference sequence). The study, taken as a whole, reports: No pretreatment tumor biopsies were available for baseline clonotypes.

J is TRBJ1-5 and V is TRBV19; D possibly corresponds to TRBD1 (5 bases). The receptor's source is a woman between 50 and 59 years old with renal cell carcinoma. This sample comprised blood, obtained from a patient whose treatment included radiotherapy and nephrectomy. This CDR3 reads CASSMARGSNQPQHF. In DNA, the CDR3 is TGTGCCAGTAGTATGGCGAGGGGTAGCAATCAGCCCCAGCATTTT. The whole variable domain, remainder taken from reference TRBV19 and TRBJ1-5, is DGGITQSPKYLFRKEGQNVTLSCEQNLNHDAMYWYRQDPGQGLRLIYYSQIVNDFQKGDIAEGYSVSREKKESFPLTVTSAQKNPTAFYLCASSMARGSNQPQHFGDGTRLSIL.